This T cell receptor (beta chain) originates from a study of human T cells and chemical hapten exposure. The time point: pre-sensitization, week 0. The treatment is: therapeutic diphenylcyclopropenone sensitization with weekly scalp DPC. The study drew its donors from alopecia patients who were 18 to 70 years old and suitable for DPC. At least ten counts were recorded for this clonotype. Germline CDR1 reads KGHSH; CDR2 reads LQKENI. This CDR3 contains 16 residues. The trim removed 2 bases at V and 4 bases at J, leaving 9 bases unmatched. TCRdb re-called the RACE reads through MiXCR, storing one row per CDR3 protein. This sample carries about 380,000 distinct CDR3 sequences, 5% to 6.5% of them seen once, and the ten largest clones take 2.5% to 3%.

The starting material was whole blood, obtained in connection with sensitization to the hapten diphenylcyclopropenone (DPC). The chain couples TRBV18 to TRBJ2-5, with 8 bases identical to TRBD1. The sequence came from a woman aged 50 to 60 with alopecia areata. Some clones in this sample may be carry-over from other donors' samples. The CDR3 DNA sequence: TGTGCCAGCTCACCATTTCCGGGACAGGACGGAGAGACCCAGTACTTC. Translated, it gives CASSPFPGQDGETQYF.